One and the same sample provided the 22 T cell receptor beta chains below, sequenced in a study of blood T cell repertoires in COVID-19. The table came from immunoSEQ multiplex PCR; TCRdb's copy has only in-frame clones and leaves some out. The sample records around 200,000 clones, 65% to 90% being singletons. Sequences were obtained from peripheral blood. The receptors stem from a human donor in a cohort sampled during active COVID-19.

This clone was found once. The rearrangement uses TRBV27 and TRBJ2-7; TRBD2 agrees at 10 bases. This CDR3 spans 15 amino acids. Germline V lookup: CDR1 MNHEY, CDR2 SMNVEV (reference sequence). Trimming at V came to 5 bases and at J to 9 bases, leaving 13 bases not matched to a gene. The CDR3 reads CASSPGTSEIRGQYF. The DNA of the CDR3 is TGTGCCAGCAGTCCCGGGACTAGCGAGATACGAGGGCAGTACTTC.

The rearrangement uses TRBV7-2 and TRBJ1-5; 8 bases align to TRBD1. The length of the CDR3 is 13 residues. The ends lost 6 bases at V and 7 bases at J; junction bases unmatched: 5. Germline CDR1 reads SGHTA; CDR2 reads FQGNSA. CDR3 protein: CASSLTGGQPQHF. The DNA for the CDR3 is TGTGCCAGCAGTTTAACAGGGGGACAGCCCCAGCATTTT.

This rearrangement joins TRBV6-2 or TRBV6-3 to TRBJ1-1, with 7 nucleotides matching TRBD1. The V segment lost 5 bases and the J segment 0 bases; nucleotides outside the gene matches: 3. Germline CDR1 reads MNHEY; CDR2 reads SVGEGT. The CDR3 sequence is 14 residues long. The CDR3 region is CASSVGQLNTEAFF. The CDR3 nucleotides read TGTGCCAGCAGTGTGGGACAGTTGAACACTGAAGCTTTCTTT.

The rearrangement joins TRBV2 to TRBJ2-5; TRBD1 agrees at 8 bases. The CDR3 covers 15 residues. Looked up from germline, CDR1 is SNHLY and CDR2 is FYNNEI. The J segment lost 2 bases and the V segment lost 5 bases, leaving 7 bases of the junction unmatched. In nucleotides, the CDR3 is TGTGCCAGCAGTCCCGACAGGGGCGAACAAGAGACCCAGTACTTC. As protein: CASSPDRGEQETQYF.

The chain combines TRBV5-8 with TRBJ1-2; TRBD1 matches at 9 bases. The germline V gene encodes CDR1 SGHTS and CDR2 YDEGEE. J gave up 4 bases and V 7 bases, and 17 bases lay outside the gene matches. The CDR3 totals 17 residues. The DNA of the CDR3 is TGTGCCAGCTCCCAGAAACAGGGGGCGGGGATTGGCTATGGCTACACCTTC. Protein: CASSQKQGAGIGYGYTF.

The CDR3 is CASRAGTEGETQYF. CDR3 sequence (DNA): TGTGCCAGCAGGGCCGGGACTGAGGGGGAGACCCAGTACTTC. This chain uses TRBV2 with TRBJ2-5, with D perhaps TRBD2 (6 bases). The CDR3 covers 14 residues. Germline V CDR1 and CDR2: SNHLY, FYNNEI. V lost 6 bases to trimming and J lost 5 bases, with 16 bases between them. Combining the CDR3 with reference TRBV2 and TRBJ2-5 gives the whole variable domain EPEVTQTPSHQVTQMGQEVILRCVPISNHLYFYWYRQILGQKVEFLVSFYNNEISEKSEIFDDQFSVERPDGSNFTLKIRSTKLEDSAMYFCASRAGTEGETQYFGPGTRLLVL.

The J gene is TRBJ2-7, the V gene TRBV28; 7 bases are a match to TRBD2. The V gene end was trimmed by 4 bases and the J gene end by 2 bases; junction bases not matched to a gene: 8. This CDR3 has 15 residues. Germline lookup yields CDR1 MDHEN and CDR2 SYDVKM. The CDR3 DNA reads TGTGCCAGCAGTTCCCTGCGCGGGAGTACCTACGAGCAGTACTTC. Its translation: CASSSLRGSTYEQYF. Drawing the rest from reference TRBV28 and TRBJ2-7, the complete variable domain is DVKVTQSSRYLVKRTGEKVFLECVQDMDHENMFWYRQDPGLGLRLIYFSYDVKMKEKGDIPEGYSVSREKKERFSLILESASTNQTSMYLCASSSLRGSTYEQYFGPGTRLTVT.

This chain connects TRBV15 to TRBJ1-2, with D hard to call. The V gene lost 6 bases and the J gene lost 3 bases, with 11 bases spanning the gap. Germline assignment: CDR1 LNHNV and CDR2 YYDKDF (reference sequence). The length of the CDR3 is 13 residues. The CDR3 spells CATREGIDYGYTF. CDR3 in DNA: TGTGCCACCAGAGAGGGAATAGACTATGGCTACACCTTC.

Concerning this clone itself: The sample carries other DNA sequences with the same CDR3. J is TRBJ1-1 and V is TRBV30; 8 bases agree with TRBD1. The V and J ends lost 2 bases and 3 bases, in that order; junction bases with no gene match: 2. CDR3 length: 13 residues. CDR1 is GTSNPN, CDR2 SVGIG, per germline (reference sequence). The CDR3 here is CAWSQGAYTEAFF. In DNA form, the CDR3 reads TGTGCCTGGAGTCAGGGGGCCTACACTGAAGCTTTCTTT. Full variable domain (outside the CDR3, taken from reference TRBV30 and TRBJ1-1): SQTIHQWPATLVQPVGSPLSLECTVEGTSNPNLYWYRQAAGRGLQLLFYSVGIGQISSEVPQNLSASRPQDRQFILSSKKLLLSDSGFYLCAWSQGAYTEAFFGQGTRLTVV.

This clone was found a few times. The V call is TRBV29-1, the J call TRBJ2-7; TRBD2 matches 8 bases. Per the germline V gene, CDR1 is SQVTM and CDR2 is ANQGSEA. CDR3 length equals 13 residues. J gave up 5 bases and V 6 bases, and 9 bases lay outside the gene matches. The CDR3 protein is CSVPKRELDEQYF. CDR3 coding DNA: TGCAGCGTCCCTAAGCGGGAGTTGGACGAGCAGTACTTC.

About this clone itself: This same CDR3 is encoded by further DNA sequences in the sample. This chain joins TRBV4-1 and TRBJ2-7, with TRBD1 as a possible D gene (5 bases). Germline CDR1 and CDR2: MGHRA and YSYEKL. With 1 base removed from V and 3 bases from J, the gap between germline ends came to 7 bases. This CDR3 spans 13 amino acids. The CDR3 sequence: CASSQGTGYEQYF. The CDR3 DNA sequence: TGCGCCAGCAGCCAAGGAACAGGCTACGAGCAGTACTTC.

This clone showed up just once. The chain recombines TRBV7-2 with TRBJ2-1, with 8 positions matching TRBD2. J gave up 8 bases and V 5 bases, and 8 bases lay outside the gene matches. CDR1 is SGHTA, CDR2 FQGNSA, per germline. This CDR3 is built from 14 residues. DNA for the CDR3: TGTGCCAGCAGCCAAGCGGGAGAAGGCGATGAGCAGTTCTTC. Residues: CASSQAGEGDEQFF.

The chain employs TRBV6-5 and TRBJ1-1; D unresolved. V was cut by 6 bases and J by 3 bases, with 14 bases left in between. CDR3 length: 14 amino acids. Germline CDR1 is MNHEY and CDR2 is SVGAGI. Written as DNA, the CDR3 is TGTGCCAGCAGAGACGGTTGGAGAGACACTGAAGCTTTCTTT. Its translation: CASRDGWRDTEAFF.

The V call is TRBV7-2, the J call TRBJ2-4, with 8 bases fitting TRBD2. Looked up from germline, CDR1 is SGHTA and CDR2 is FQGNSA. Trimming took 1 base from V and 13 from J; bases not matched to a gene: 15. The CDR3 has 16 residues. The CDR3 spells CASSLGSGLAISGQYF. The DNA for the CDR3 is TGTGCCAGCAGCTTAGGGTCTGGACTAGCAATTTCGGGACAGTACTTC.

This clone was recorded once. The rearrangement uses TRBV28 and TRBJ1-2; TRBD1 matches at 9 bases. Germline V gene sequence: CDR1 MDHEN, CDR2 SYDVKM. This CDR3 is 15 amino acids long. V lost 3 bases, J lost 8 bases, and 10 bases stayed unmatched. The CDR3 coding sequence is TGTGCCAGCAGTTTGGGGACCGGGACAGGGCGGGGCTACACCTTC. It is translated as CASSLGTGTGRGYTF.

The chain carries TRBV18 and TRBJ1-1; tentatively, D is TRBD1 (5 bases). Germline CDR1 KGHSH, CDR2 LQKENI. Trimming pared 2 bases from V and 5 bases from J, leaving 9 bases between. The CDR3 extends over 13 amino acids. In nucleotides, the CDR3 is TGTGCCAGCTCACCAGACAGACAGACTGAAGCTTTCTTT. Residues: CASSPDRQTEAFF. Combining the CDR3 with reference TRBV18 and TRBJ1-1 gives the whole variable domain NAGVMQNPRHLVRRRGQEARLRCSPMKGHSHVYWYRQLPEEGLKFMVYLQKENIIDESGMPKERFSAEFPKEGPSILRIQQVVRGDSAAYFCASSPDRQTEAFFGQGTRLTVV.

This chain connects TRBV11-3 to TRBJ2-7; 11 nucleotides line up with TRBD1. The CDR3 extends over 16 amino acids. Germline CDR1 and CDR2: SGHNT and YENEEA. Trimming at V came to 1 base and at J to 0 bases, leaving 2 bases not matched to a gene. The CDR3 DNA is TGTGCCAGCAGCTTAGGCGGGACAGGGGGCTCCTACGAGCAGTACTTC. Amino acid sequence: CASSLGGTGGSYEQYF.

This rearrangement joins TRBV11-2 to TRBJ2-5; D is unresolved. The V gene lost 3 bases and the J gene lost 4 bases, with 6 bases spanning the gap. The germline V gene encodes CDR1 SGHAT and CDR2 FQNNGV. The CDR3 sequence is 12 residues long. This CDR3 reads CASSLSRETQYF. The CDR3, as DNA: TGTGCCAGCAGCTTGAGTCGAGAGACCCAGTACTTC.

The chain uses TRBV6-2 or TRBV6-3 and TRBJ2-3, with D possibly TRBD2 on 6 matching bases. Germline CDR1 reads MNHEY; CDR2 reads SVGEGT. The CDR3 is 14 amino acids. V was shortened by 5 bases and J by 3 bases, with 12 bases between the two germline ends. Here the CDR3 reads CASSTPRGTDTQYF. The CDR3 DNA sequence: TGTGCCAGCAGTACCCCCCGGGGGACAGATACGCAGTATTTT.

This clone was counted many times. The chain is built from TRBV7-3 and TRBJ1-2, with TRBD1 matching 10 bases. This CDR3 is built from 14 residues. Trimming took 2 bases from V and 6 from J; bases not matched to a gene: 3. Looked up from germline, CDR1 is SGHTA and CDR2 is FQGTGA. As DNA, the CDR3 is TGTGCCAGCAGCTTAGTAGGGACAGGGGATGGCTACACCTTC. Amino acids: CASSLVGTGDGYTF.

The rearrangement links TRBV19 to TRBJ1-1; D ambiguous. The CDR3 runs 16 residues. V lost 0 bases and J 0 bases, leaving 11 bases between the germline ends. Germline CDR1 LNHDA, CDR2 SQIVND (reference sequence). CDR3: CASSIEQIRMNTEAFF. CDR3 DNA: TGTGCCAGTAGTATAGAACAGATAAGGATGAACACTGAAGCTTTCTTT.

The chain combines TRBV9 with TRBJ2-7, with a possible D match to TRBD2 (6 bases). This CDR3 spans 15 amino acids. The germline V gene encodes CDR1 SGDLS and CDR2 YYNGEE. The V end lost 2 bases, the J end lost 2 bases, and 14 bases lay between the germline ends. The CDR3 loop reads CASSVNPTGAYEQYF. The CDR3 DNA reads TGTGCCAGCAGCGTCAACCCGACGGGGGCCTACGAGCAGTACTTC.